Following are 6 T cell receptor beta chains from one sample sequenced in a study of blood T cell repertoires in COVID-19. Here immunoSEQ multiplex PCR was the method, and the copy in TCRdb shows in-frame clones only, minus some. The sample has 210,000 or so clones; 88% are singletons. Sample: peripheral blood. These TCRs come from a woman in her thirties or forties who had recovered from COVID-19.

V gene TRBV18 combines with J gene TRBJ1-2; D is ambiguous. Trimming removed 1 base at V and 2 bases at J, with 17 bases between. Germline CDR1 is KGHSH and CDR2 is LQKENI. The CDR3 runs 17 residues. The CDR3 DNA sequence: TGTGCCAGCTCACCACGATTGATCGGCGGATTAAACTATGGCTACACCTTC. Its protein product is CASSPRLIGGLNYGYTF.

This sequence joins TRBV7-8 and TRBJ1-3; D possibly corresponds to TRBD1 (6 bases). The V end lost 5 bases, the J end lost 0 bases, and 11 bases lay between the germline ends. From germline, CDR1 is SGHVS and CDR2 FQNEAQ. The CDR3 sequence is 15 residues long. The CDR3 is CASSPVGGSGNTIYF. CDR3 coding DNA: TGTGCCAGCAGCCCGGTAGGGGGCTCTGGAAACACCATATATTTT.

The chain employs TRBV18 and TRBJ2-7; possibly TRBD1 for D (6 bases). Germline V gene lookup returns CDR1 KGHSH and CDR2 LQKENI. V lost 2 bases, J lost 3 bases, and 8 bases lay in between. The CDR3 sequence is 13 residues long. The CDR3 coding sequence is TGTGCCAGCTCACCAAGGGACATCTACGAGCAGTACTTC. Translated: CASSPRDIYEQYF.

J is TRBJ2-1 and V is TRBV2; the D gene is possibly TRBD1 (6 bases). Trimming removed 7 bases at V and 7 bases at J, with 14 bases between. CDR1 is SNHLY and CDR2 is FYNNEI in the germline V gene. This CDR3 spans 13 amino acids. The CDR3 coding sequence is TGTGCCAGCACAGGGGACGGGTCGAATGAGCAGTTCTTC. Encoded protein: CASTGDGSNEQFF.

The gene calls are TRBV6-1 and TRBJ1-1; 7 nucleotides match TRBD1. The CDR3 is 15 residues long. V shed 3 bases and J 4 bases; nucleotides not matched to a gene: 8. Germline V gene data show CDR1 as MNHNS and CDR2 as SASEGT. The CDR3 bases are TGTGCCAGCAGTGACCGGGACAGTGGTCGCACTGAAGCTTTCTTT. It codes for CASSDRDSGRTEAFF.

The genes are TRBV4-2 and TRBJ2-1; unclear D gene. Germline-derived CDR1 and CDR2 are LGHNA and YNFKEQ. CDR3 length: 14 amino acids. Between the trimmed V and J ends, which lost 1 base and 8 bases, there was a span of 12 bases. The CDR3, as DNA: TGTGCCAGCAGCCAAGGCGAGGTGGTCTATGAGCAGTTCTTC. This gives the protein CASSQGEVVYEQFF.